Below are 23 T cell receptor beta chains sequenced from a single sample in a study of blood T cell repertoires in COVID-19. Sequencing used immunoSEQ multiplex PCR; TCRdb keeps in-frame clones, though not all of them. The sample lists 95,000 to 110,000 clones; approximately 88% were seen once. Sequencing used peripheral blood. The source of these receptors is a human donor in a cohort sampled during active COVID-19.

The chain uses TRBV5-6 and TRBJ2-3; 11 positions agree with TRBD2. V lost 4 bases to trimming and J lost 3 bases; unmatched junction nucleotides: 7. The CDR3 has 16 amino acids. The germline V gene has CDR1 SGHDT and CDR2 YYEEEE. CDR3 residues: CASSPERLAGTDTQYF. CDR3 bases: TGTGCCAGCAGCCCTGAAAGACTAGCGGGGACAGATACGCAGTATTTT.

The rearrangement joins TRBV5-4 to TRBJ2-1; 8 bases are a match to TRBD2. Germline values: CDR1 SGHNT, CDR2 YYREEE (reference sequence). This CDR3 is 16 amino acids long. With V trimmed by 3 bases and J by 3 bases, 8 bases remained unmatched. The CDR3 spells CASSYPPAGGYNEQFF. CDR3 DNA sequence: TGTGCCAGCAGCTACCCCCCGGCGGGAGGCTACAATGAGCAGTTCTTC.

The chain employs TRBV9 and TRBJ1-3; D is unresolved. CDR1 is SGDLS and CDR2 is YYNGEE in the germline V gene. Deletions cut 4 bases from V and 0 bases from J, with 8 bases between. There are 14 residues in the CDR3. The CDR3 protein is CASSPRDSGNTIYF. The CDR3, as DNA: TGTGCCAGCAGCCCTCGGGACTCTGGAAACACCATATATTTT.

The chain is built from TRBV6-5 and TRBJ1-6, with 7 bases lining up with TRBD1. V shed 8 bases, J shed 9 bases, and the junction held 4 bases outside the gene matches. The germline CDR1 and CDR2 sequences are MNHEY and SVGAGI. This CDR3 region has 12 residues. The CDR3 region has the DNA TGTGCCAGCGCGGCAGGGGGTTCACCCCTCCACTTT. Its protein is CASAAGGSPLHF.

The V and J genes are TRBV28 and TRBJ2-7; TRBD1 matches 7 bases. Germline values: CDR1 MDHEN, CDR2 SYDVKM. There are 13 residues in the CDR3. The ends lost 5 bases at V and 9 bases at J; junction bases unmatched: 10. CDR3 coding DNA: TGTGCCAGCAGTGGGACAGCCAGCCAGGTGCAGTACTTC. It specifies CASSGTASQVQYF.

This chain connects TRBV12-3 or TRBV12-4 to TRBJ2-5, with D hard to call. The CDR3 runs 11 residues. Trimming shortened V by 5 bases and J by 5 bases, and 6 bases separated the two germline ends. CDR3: CASSPRETQYF. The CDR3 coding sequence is TGTGCCAGCAGTCCGAGGGAGACCCAGTACTTC.

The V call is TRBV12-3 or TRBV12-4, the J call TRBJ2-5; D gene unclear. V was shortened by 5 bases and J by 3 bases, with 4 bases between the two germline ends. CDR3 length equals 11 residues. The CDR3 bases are TGTGCCAGCAGTCCAAAAGAGACCCAGTACTTC. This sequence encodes CASSPKETQYF.

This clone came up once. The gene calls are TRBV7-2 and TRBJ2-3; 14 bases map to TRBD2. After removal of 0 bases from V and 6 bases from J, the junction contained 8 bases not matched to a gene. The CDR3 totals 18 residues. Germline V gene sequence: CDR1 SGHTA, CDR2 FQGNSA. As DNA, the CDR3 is TGTGCCAGCAGCTTAGCGCTCAGGACTAGCGGGAGGTGGGATACGCAGTATTTT. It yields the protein CASSLALRTSGRWDTQYF.

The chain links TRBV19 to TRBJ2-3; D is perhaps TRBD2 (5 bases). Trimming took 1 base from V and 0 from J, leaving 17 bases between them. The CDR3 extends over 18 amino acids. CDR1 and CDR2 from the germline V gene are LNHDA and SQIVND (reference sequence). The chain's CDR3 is CASSIVAWRSRSTDTQYF. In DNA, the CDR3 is TGTGCCAGTAGTATAGTGGCTTGGAGGAGCCGCAGCACAGATACGCAGTATTTT. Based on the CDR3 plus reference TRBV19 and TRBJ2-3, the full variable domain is DGGITQSPKYLFRKEGQNVTLSCEQNLNHDAMYWYRQDPGQGLRLIYYSQIVNDFQKGDIAEGYSVSREKKESFPLTVTSAQKNPTAFYLCASSIVAWRSRSTDTQYFGPGTRLTVL.

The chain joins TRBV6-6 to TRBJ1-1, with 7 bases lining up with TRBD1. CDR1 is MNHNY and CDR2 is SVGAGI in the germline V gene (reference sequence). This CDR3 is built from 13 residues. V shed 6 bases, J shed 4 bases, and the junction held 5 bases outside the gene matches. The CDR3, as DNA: TGTGCCAGCAGATTCGCAGGGGGCACTGAAGCTTTCTTT. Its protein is CASRFAGGTEAFF.

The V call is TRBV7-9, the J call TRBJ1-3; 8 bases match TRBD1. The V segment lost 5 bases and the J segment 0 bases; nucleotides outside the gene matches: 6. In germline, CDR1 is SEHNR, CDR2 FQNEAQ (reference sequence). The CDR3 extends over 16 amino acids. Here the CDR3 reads CASSRDRTTSGNTIYF. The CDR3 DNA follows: TGTGCCAGCAGCAGGGACAGGACAACCTCTGGAAACACCATATATTTT.

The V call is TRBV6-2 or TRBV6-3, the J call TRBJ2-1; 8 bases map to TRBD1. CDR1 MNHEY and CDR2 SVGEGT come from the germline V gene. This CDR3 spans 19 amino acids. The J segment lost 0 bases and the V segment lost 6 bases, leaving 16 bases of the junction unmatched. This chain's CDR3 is CASSLTQLNRGNSYNEQFF. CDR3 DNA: TGTGCCAGCAGCCTCACCCAATTGAACAGGGGGAACTCCTACAATGAGCAGTTCTTC.

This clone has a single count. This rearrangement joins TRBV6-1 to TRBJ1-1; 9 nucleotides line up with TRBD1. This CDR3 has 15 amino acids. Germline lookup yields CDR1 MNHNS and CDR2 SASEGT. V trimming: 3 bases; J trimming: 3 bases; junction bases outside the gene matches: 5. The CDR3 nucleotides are TGTGCCAGCAGTGACAAGGGACAGGGCCACACTGAAGCTTTCTTT. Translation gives CASSDKGQGHTEAFF.

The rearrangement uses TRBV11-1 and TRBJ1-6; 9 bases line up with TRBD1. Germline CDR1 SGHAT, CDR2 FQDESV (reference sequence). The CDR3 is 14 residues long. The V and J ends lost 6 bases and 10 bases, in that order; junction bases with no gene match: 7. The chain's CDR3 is CASSWGQGSSPLHF. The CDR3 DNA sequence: TGTGCCAGCAGTTGGGGACAGGGTAGCTCACCCCTCCACTTT.

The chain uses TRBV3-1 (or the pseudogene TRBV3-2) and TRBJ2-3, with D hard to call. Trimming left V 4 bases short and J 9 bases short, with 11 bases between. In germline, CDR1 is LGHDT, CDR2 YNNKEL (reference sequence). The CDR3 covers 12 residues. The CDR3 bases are TGTGCCAGCAGCCTCTCCGGTAACACGCAGTATTTT. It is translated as CASSLSGNTQYF.

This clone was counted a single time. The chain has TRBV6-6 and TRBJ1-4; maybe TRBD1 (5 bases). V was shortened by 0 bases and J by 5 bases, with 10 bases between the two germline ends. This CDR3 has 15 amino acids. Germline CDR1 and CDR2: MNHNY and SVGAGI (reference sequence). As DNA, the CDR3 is TGTGCCAGCAGTTACTCTGGCAGGGCGAATGAAAAACTGTTTTTT. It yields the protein CASSYSGRANEKLFF.

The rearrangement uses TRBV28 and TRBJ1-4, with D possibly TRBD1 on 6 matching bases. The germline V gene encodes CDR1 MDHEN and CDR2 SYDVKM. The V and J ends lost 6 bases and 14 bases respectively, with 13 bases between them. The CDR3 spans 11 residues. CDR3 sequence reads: CASSRERGLFF. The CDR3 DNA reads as TGTGCCAGCAGCCGAGAAAGGGGGCTGTTTTTT. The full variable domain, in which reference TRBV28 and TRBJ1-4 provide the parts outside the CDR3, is DVKVTQSSRYLVKRTGEKVFLECVQDMDHENMFWYRQDPGLGLRLIYFSYDVKMKEKGDIPEGYSVSREKKERFSLILESASTNQTSMYLCASSRERGLFFGSGTQLSVL.

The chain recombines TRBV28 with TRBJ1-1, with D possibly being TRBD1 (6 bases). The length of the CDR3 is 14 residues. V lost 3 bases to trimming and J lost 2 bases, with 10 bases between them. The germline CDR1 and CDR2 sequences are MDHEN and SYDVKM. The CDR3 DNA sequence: TGTGCCAGCAGTTTCCAGGGGCGCAACACTGAAGCTTTCTTT. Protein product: CASSFQGRNTEAFF. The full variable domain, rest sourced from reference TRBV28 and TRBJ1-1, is DVKVTQSSRYLVKRTGEKVFLECVQDMDHENMFWYRQDPGLGLRLIYFSYDVKMKEKGDIPEGYSVSREKKERFSLILESASTNQTSMYLCASSFQGRNTEAFFGQGTRLTVV.

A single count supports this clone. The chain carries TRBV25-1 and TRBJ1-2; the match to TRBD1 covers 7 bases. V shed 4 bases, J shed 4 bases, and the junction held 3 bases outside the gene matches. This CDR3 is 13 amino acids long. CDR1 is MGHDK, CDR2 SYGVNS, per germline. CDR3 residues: CASSVTGAYGYTF. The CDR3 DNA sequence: TGTGCCAGCAGTGTTACAGGGGCCTATGGCTACACCTTC.

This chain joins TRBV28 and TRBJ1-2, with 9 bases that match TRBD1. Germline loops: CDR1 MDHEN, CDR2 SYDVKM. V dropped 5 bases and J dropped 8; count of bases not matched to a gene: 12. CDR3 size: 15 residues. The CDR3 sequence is CASSQPGQGIEGYTF. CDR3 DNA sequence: TGTGCCAGCAGTCAACCTGGACAGGGGATCGAGGGCTACACCTTC.

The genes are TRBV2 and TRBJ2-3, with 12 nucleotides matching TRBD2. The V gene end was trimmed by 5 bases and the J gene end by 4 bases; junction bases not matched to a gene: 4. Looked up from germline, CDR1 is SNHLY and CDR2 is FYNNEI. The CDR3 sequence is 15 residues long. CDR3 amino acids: CASSLAGGRADTQYF. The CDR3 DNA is TGTGCCAGCAGTCTAGCGGGGGGGCGGGCAGATACGCAGTATTTT.

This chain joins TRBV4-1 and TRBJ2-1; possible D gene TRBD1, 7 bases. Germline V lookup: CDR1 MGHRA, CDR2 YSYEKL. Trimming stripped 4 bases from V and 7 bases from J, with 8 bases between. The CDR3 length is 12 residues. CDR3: CASSPGGNEQFF. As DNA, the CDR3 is TGCGCCAGCAGCCCAGGGGGGAATGAGCAGTTCTTC.

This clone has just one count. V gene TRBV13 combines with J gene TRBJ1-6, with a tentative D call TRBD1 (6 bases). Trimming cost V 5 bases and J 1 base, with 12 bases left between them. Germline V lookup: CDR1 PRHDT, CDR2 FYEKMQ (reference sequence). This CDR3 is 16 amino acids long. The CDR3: CASSLGQWSYNSPLHF. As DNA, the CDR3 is TGTGCCAGCAGCCTGGGACAATGGTCCTATAATTCACCCCTCCACTTT.